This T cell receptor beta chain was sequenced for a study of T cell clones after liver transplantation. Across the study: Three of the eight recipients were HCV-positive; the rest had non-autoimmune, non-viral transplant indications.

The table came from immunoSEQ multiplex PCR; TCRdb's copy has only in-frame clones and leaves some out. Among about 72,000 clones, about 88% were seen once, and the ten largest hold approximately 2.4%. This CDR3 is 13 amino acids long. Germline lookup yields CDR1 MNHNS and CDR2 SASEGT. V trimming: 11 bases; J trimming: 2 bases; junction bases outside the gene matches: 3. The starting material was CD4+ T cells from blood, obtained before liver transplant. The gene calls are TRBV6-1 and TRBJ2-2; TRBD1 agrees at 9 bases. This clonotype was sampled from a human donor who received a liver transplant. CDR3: CASQGANTGELFF. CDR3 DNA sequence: TGTGCCTCACAGGGGGCCAACACCGGGGAGCTGTTTTTT.